This T cell receptor beta chain was sequenced for a study of T-cell reconstitution after alpha-beta-depleted transplantation in children. Study-wide findings and caveats: Surviving recipient T cells and intrathymic progenitors accounted for some patients' high TCRbeta diversity at day 60. At around two months after transplant, the alpha-beta T cells were reportedly derived from several hundred expanded clones that came from non-depleted graft cells. It was newly produced T cells that mostly accounted for T-cell counts and diversity one year after transplant.

For this clonotype: Antigen: not known.

Unique molecular identifiers tagged the TCRbeta library. From the PCR reads, TCRdb called clonotypes with MiXCR, one entry per CDR3 protein. The sample lists 450,000 to 550,000 distinct CDR3 sequences, 10% to 12% occurring once. This sequence originates from a female patient between 2 and 10 years old who had a stem cell transplant for aplastic anemia, so the T cells may come from the graft donor. The sample was PBMCs, mostly from graft donor cells, taken 180 days after TCRalphabeta/CD19-depleted stem cell transplant.

In nucleotides, the CDR3 is TGCGCCAGCAGTCGAATCACAGCCAGAGCTAACTATGGCTACACCTTC. Translating gives CASSRITARANYGYTF. V and J are TRBV4-3 and TRBJ1-2, with D uncertain. CDR1 is LGHNA and CDR2 is YSLEER in the germline V gene. This CDR3 comprises 16 residues. V lost 6 bases, J lost 0 bases, and 17 bases lay in between.